This TCR beta chain derives from a study of control samples from healthy donors and cancer patients. Germline CDR1 is SGHTA and CDR2 is FQGNSA. With 3 bases removed from V and 4 bases from J, the gap between germline ends came to 12 bases. The CDR3 runs 14 residues. Assay used: immunoSEQ multiplex PCR; TCRdb lists only in-frame clones, some missing. The sample shows just over 90,000 clones, about 88% of them seen only once. The source material was blood. The receptor's source is a woman aged 50 to 60 in good health. This chain uses TRBV7-2 with TRBJ2-5; D remains ambiguous. This CDR3 is CASSLGVYGETQYF. The CDR3 bases are TGTGCCAGCAGCTTGGGCGTCTACGGAGAGACCCAGTACTTC.